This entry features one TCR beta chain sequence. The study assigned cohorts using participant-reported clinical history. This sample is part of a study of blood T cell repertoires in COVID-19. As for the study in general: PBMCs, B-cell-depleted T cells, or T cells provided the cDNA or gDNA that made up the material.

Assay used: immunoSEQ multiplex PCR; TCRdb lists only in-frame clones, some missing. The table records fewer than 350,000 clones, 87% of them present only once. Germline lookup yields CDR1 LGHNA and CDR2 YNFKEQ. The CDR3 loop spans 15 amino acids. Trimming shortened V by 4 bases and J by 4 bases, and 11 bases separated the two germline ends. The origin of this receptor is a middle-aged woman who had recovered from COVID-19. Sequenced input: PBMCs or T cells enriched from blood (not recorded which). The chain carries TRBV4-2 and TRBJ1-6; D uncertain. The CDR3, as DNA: TGTGCCAGCAGCCGAGAGAGAGGGTATAATTCACCCCTCCACTTT. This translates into CASSRERGYNSPLHF.